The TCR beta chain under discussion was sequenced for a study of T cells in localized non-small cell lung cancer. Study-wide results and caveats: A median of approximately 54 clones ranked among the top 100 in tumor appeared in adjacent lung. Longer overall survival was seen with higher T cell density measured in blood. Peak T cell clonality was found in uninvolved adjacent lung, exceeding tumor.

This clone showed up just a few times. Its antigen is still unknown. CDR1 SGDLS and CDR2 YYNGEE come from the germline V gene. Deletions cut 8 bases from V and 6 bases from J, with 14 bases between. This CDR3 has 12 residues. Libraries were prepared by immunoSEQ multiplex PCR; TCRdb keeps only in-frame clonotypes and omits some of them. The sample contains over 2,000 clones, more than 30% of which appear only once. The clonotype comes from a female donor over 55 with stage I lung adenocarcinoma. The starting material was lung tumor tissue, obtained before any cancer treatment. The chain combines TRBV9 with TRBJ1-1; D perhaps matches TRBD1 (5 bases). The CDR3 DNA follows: TGTGCCAGGGGGACGGCCCACGCTGAAGCTTTCTTT. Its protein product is CARGTAHAEAFF.